Listed here is a single T cell receptor beta chain. Its specificity is not known. This record comes from a study of siplizumab effects on memory and regulatory T cells. Findings of the study overall: The study found that siplizumab significantly reduced alloreactive sequences traceable to unstimulated CD4+ memory cells. Naive T cells seemed more diverse than memory cells; they also seemed major alloresponse contributors. Many proliferating CD4+ or CD8+ clones remained unclassified. Roughly 75-96% of them could not be assigned either a naive or a memory phenotype.

The study assayed 95,000 to 100,000 TCR templates per sample. TCRdb keeps only in-frame clones here, not all; method: immunoSEQ multiplex PCR. The table has over 100,000 clones, 92% seen once. The length of the CDR3 is 15 residues. The V gene's germline CDR1 is SGDLS and CDR2 YYNGEE. V trimming: 6 bases; J trimming: 4 bases; junction bases outside the gene matches: 9. The rearrangement joins TRBV9 to TRBJ2-2; 7 nucleotides agree with TRBD2. The sequencing sample was made of CD4+ T cells sorted from blood. This sequence originates from a human donor in good health. DNA for the CDR3: TGTGCCAGCAACCGAGCGGGATTTGTCACCGGGGAGCTGTTTTTT. It specifies CASNRAGFVTGELFF.